The text below deals with one TCR beta chain. Using immunoSEQ multiplex PCR, the repertoire was profiled, and TCRdb retains in-frame clones only, with some absent. This table has roughly 2.5 million clones, around nine tenths appearing once. This entry is derived from a study of shared clonotypes between healthy human individuals. After removal of 5 bases from V and 5 bases from J, the junction contained 6 bases not matched to a gene. Germline CDR1 is MNHEY and CDR2 is SVGAGI. The CDR3 consists of 15 residues. The chain couples TRBV6-5 to TRBJ2-5; 12 bases align to TRBD1. The sample taken for sequencing was naive CD4+ T cells sorted from blood. Subset indicated: CD45RA+ positively selected. This sequence was found in a man aged 18 to 29 in good health. The DNA of the CDR3 is TGTGCCAGCAGTCCGGGGACAGGGGGCTGGGAGACCCAGTACTTC. It yields the protein CASSPGTGGWETQYF.